The table lists the clone carrying this T cell receptor beta chain with many counts. The data originate from a study of T cells in Graves' hyperthyroidism and ophthalmopathy. The V and J ends lost 4 bases and 7 bases, in that order; junction bases with no gene match: 4. Per germline, CDR1 KGHSH and CDR2 LQKENI. This CDR3 comprises 13 residues. PBMCs came from more than 8.5 ml fresh peripheral blood. RNA transcripts provided the source from which TCR beta CDR3 regions were amplified. The TCR CDR3 was amplified in a first-round RT-PCR using the HTBI primer set. TCRdb independently ran MiXCR on the multiplex PCR reads; one entry per CDR3 protein. The sample consists of about 200,000 distinct CDR3 sequences, approximately 16% of them appearing once.

The sequencing sample was made of blood. The chain has TRBV18 and TRBJ2-7; 10 nucleotides line up with TRBD2. The sequence was obtained from a man in his forties with Graves' hyperthyroidism. The chain's CDR3 is CASSLQRGGEQYF. The DNA of the CDR3 is TGTGCCAGCTCACTTCAGCGGGGGGGTGAGCAGTACTTC.